This TCR beta chain comes out of a study of blood T cells in healthy people across ages. Overall study findings and caveats: Any conclusive comparison of naive versus antigen-experienced cells was prevented by using unsorted PBMCs.

A sample-barcoded 5' primer and a J-beta primer mix were used in a second PCR of about 6 to 11 cycles. TCRdb analysed the 5' RACE reads with MiXCR anew, one entry per CDR3 protein. The sample holds 1.8 million or so distinct CDR3 sequences; roughly two fifths are singletons and the top ten take under 30%. This CDR3 is built from 15 residues. V lost 6 bases to trimming and J lost 0 bases, with 12 bases between them. Germline-derived CDR1 and CDR2 are DFQATT and SNEGSKA (reference sequence). Peripheral blood, 9.5 to 10 milliliters per donor, was collected. In regard to this clonotype: The antigen is unknown.

Material: blood. The receptor's source is a human donor in good health. The chain recombines TRBV20-1 with TRBJ1-6; a possible D gene is TRBD1 (5 bases). CDR3 protein: CSARQKSSYNSPLHF. CDR3 sequence (DNA): TGCAGTGCAAGACAGAAGAGCTCCTATAATTCACCCCTCCACTTT.